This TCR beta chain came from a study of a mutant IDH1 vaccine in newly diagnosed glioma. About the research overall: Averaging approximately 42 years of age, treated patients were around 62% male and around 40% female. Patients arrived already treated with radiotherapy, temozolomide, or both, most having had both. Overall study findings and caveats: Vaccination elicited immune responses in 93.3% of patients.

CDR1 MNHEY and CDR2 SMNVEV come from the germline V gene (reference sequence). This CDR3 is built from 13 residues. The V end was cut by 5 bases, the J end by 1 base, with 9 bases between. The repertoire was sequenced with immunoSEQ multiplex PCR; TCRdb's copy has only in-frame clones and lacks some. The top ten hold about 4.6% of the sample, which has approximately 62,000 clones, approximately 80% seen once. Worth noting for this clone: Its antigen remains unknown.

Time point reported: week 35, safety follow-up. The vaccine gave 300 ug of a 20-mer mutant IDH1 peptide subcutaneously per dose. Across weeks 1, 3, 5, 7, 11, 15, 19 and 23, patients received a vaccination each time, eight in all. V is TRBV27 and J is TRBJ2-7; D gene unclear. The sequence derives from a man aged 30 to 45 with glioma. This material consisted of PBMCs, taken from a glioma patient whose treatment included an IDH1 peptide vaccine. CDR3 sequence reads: CASSPSRSYEQYF. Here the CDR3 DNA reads TGTGCCAGCAGTCCATCCCGTTCCTACGAGCAGTACTTC.